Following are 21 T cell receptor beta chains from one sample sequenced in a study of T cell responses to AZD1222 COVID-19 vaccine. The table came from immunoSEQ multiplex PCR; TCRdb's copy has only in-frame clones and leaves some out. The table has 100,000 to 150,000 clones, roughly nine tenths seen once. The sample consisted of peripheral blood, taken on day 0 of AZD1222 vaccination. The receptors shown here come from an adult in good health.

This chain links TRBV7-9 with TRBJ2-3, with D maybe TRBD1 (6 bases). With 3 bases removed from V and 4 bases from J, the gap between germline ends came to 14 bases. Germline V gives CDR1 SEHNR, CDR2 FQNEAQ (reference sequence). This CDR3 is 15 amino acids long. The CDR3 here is CASSFRSGGADTQYF. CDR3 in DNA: TGTGCCAGCAGCTTTCGCTCTGGGGGCGCAGATACGCAGTATTTT.

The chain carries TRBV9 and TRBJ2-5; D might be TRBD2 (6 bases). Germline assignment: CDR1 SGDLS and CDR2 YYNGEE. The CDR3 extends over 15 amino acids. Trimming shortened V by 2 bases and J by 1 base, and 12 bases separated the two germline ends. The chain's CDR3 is CASSVISGAQETQYF. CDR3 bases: TGTGCCAGCAGCGTCATTAGCGGAGCCCAAGAGACCCAGTACTTC. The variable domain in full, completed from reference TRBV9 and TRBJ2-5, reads DSGVTQTPKHLITATGQRVTLRCSPRSGDLSVYWYQQSLDQGLQFLIQYYNGEERAKGNILERFSAQQFPDLHSELNLSSLELGDSALYFCASSVISGAQETQYFGPGTRLLVL.

As DNA, the CDR3 is TGTGCCAGCAGTACGGACTCTGGGGCCAACGTCCTGACTTTC. Its protein is CASSTDSGANVLTF. The rearrangement uses TRBV7-8 and TRBJ2-6; D is undetermined. The germline gives CDR1 SGHVS, CDR2 FQNEAQ. CDR3 length: 14 amino acids. Trimming removed 6 bases from V and 0 bases from J, with 6 bases in between.

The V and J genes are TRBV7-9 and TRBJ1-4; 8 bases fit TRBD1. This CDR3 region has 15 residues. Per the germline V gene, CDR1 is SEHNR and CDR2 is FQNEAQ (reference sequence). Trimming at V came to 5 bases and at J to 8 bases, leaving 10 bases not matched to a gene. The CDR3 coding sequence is TGTGCCAGCAGCCCGACAGGGGCGCGGGGGGAAAAACTGTTTTTT. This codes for CASSPTGARGEKLFF.

Here the CDR3 DNA reads TGTGCCACCAGCAGATCCCCCACAACTAATGAAAAACTGTTTTTT. It yields the protein CATSRSPTTNEKLFF. V is TRBV15 and J is TRBJ1-4, with unresolved D. Germline values: CDR1 LNHNV, CDR2 YYDKDF (reference sequence). The CDR3 consists of 15 residues. V lost 2 bases and J lost 0, with 7 bases in between.

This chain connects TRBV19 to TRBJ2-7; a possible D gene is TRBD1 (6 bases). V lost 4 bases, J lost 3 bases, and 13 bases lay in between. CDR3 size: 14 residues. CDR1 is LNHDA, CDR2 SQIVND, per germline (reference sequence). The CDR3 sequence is CASSKPGDHYEQYF. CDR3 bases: TGTGCCAGTAGTAAACCAGGGGATCACTACGAGCAGTACTTC. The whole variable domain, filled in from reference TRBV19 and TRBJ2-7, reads DGGITQSPKYLFRKEGQNVTLSCEQNLNHDAMYWYRQDPGQGLRLIYYSQIVNDFQKGDIAEGYSVSREKKESFPLTVTSAQKNPTAFYLCASSKPGDHYEQYFGPGTRLTVT.

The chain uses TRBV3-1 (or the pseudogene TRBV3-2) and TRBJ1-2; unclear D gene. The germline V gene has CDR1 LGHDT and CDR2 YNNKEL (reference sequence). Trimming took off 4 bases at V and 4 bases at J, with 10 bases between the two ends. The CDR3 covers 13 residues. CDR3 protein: CASSPQYGYGYTF. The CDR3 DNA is TGTGCCAGCAGCCCTCAGTATGGCTATGGCTACACCTTC.

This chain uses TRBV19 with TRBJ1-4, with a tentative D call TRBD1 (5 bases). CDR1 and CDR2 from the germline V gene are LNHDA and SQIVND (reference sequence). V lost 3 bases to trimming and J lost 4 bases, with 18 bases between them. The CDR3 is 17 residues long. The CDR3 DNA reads TGTGCCAGTAGTATGCGGCGCCAGGGCCTTAGTAATGAAAAACTGTTTTTT. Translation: CASSMRRQGLSNEKLFF.

CDR3 in amino acids: CASSPLATVVRDGYTF. The CDR3 nucleotides are TGTGCCAGCTCACCACTAGCCACGGTGGTAAGGGATGGCTACACCTTC. This chain uses TRBV18 with TRBJ1-2, with D unresolved. The CDR3 is 16 residues long. Germline loops: CDR1 KGHSH, CDR2 LQKENI. V was pared by 1 base and J by 6 bases, with 18 bases between.

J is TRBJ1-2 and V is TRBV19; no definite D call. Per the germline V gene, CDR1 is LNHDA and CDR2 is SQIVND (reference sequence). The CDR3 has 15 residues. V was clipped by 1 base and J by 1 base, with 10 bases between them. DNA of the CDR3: TGTGCCAGTAGTATAGCGCCATCTTATAACTATGGCTACACCTTC. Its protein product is CASSIAPSYNYGYTF.

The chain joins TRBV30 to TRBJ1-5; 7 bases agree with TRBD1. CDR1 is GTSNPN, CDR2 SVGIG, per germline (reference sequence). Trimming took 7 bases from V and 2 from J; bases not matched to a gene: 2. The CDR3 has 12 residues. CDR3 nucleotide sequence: TGTGCCTCCGGACAGGGCAATCAGCCCCAGCATTTT. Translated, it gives CASGQGNQPQHF.

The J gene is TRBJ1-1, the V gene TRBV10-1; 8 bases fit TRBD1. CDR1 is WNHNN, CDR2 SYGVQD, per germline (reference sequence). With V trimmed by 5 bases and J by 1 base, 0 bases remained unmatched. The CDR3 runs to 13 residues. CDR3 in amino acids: CASSQGANTEAFF. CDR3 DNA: TGCGCCAGCAGTCAGGGGGCGAACACTGAAGCTTTCTTT.

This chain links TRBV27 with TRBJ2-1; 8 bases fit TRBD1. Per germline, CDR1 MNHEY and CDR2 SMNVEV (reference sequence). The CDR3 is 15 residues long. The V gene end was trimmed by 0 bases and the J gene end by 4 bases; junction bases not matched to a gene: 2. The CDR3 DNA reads TGTGCCAGCAGTTTATCCGGGACAGGTTACAATGAGCAGTTCTTC. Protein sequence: CASSLSGTGYNEQFF.

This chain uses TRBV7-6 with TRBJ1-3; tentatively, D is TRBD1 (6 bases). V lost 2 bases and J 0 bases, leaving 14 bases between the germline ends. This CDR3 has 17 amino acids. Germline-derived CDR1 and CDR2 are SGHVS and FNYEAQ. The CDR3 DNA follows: TGTGCCAGCAGCTTATTAAGGGGGTCAAACTCTGGAAACACCATATATTTT. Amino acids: CASSLLRGSNSGNTIYF.

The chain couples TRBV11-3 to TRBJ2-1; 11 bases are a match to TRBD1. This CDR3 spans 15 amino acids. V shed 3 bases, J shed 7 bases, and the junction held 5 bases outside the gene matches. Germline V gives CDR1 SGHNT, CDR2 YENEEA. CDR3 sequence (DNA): TGTGCCAGCAGCTTCGGACAGGGGGCTGGTAATGAGCAGTTCTTC. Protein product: CASSFGQGAGNEQFF.

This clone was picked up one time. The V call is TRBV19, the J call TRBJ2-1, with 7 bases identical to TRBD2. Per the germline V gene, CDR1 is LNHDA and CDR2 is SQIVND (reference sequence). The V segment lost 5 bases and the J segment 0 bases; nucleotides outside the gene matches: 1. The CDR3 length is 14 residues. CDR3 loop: CASSGRVSYNEQFF. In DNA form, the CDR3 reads TGTGCCAGTAGTGGGAGGGTCTCCTACAATGAGCAGTTCTTC.

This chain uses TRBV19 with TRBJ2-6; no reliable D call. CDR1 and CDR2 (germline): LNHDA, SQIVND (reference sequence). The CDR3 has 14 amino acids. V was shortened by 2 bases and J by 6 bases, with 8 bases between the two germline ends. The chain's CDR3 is CASSISEAANVLTF. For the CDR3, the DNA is TGTGCCAGTAGTATATCAGAAGCGGCCAACGTCCTGACTTTC.

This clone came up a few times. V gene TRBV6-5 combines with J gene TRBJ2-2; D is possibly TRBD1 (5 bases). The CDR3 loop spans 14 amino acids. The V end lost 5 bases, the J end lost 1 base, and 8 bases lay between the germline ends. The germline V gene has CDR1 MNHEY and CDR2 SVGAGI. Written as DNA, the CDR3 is TGTGCCAGCAGTCCTCAGGGGAACACCGGGGAGCTGTTTTTT. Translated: CASSPQGNTGELFF.

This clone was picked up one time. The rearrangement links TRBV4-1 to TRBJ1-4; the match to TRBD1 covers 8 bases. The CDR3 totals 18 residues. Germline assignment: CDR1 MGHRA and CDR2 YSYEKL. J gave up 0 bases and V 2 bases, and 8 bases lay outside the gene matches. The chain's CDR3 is CASSQRTGPLSTNEKLFF. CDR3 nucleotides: TGCGCCAGCAGCCAACGGACAGGGCCACTATCAACTAATGAAAAACTGTTTTTT.

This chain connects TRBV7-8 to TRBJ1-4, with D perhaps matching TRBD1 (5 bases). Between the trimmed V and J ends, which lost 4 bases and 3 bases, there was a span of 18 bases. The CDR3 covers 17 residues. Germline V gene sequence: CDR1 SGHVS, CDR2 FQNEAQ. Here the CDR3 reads CASSSSFGGVANEKLFF. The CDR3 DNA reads TGTGCCAGCAGCTCATCGTTCGGGGGGGTAGCTAATGAAAAACTGTTTTTT.

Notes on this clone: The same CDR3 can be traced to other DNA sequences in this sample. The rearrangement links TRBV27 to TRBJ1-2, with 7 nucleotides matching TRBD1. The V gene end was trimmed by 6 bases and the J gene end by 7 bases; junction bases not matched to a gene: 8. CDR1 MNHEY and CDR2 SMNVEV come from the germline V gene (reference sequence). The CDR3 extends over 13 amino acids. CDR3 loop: CASRPTGAPGYTF. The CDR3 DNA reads TGTGCCAGCAGACCCACAGGGGCACCTGGCTACACCTTC.